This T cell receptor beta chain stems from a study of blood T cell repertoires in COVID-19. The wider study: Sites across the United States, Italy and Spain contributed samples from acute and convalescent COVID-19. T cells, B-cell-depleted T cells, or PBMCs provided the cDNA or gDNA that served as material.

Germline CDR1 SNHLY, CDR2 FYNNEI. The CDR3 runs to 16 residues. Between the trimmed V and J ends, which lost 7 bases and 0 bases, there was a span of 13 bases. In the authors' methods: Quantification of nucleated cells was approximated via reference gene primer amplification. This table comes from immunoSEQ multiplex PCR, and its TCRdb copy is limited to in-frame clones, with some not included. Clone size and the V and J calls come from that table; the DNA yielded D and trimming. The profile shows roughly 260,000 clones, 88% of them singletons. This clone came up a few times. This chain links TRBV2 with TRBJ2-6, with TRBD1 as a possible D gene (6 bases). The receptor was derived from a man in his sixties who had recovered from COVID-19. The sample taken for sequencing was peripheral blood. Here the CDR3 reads CASKSNRVSGANVLTF. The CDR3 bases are TGTGCCAGCAAGTCAAACAGGGTCTCTGGGGCCAACGTCCTGACTTTC.